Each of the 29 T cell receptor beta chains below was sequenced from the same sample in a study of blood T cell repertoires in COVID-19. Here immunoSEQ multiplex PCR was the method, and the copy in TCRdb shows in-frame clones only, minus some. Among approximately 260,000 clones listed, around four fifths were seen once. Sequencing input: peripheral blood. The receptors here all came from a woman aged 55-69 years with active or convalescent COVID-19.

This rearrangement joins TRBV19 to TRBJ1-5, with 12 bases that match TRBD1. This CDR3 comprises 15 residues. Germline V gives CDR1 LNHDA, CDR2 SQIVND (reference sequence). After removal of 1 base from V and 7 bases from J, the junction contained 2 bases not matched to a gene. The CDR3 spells CASSIGDRGRQPQHF. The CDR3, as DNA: TGTGCCAGTAGTATAGGGGACAGGGGGCGCCAGCCCCAGCATTTT.

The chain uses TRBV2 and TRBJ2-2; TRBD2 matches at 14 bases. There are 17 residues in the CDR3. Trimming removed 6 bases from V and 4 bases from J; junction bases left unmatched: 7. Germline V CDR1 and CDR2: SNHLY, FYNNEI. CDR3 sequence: CASRKGLAGGPTGELFF. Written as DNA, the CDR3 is TGTGCCAGCAGGAAAGGACTAGCGGGGGGACCCACCGGGGAGCTGTTTTTT. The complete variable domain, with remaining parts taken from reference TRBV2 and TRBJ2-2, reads EPEVTQTPSHQVTQMGQEVILRCVPISNHLYFYWYRQILGQKVEFLVSFYNNEISEKSEIFDDQFSVERPDGSNFTLKIRSTKLEDSAMYFCASRKGLAGGPTGELFFGEGSRLTVL.

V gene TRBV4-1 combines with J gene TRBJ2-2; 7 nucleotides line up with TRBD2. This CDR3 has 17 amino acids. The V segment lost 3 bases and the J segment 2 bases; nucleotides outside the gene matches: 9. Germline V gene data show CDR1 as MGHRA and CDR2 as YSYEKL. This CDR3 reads CASSQAQRGPNTGELFF. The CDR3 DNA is TGCGCCAGCAGCCAGGCACAGCGGGGCCCAAACACCGGGGAGCTGTTTTTT.

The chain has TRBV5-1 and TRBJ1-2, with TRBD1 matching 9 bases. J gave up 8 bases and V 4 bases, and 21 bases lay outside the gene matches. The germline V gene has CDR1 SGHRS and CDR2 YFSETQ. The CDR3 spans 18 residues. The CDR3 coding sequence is TGCGCCAGCAGCGCACAGGGGGCAGCGAAGCAGGGGAGAGAAGGCTACACCTTC. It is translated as CASSAQGAAKQGREGYTF.

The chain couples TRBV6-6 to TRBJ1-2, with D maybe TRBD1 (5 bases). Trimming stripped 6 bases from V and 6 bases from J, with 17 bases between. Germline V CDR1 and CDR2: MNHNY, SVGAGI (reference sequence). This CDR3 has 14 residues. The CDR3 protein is CASRVDSRMDGYTF. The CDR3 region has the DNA TGTGCCAGCAGGGTCGACAGCCGGATGGATGGCTACACCTTC.

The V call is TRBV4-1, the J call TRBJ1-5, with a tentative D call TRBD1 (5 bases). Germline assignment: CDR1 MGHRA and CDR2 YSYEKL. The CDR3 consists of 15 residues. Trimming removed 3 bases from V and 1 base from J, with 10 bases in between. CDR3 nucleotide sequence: TGCGCCAGCAGCCACCCCCGGGGGAGCAATCAGCCCCAGCATTTT. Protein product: CASSHPRGSNQPQHF.

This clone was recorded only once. CDR3 loop: CASSLEGGGAPSTQYF. DNA for the CDR3: TGTGCCAGCAGCTTAGAAGGCGGGGGCGCCCCCAGTACGCAGTATTTT. This rearrangement joins TRBV7-2 to TRBJ2-3; tentatively, D is TRBD2 (7 bases). The germline gives CDR1 SGHTA, CDR2 FQGNSA. V dropped 1 base and J dropped 8 bases, with 19 bases sitting between them. The CDR3 covers 16 residues.

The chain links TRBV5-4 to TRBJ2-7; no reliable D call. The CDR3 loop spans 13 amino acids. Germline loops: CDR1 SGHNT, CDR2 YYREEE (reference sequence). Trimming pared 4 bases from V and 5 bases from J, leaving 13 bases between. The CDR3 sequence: CASSLTLRDEQYF. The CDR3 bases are TGTGCCAGCAGCCTCACTTTACGGGACGAGCAGTACTTC.

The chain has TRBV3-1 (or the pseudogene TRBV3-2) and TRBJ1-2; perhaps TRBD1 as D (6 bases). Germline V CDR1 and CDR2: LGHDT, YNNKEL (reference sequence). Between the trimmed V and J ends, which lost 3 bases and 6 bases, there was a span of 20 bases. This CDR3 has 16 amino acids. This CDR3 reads CASSHAGAGGGHGYTF. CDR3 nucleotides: TGTGCCAGCAGCCACGCGGGGGCCGGGGGGGGGCATGGCTACACCTTC.

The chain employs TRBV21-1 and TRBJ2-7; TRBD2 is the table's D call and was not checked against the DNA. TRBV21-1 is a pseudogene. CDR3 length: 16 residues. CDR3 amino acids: CASSSTGGGPSYEQYF. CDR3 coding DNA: TGTGCCAGCAGTTCGACGGGAGGGGGTCCCTCCTACGAGCAGTACTTC.

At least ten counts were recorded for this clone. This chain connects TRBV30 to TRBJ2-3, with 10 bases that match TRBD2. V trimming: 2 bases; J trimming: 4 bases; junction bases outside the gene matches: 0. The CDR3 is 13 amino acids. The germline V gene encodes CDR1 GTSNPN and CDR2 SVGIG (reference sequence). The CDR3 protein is CAWSLAGADTQYF. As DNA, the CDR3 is TGTGCCTGGAGTCTAGCGGGGGCAGATACGCAGTATTTT. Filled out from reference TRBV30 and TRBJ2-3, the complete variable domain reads SQTIHQWPATLVQPVGSPLSLECTVEGTSNPNLYWYRQAAGRGLQLLFYSVGIGQISSEVPQNLSASRPQDRQFILSSKKLLLSDSGFYLCAWSLAGADTQYFGPGTRLTVL.

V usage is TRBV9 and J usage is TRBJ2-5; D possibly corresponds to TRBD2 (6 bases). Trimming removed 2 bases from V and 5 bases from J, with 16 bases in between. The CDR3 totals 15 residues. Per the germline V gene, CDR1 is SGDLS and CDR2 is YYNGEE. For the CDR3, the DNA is TGTGCCAGCAGCGTGTCCGGGACTCCGTGGGAGACCCAGTACTTC. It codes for CASSVSGTPWETQYF.

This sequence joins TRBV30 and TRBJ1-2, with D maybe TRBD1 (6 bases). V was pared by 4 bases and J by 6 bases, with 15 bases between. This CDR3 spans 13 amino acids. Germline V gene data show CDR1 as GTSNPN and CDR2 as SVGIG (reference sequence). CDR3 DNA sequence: TGTGCCTGGATGGTTACAGGGAAGAATGGCTACACCTTC. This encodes CAWMVTGKNGYTF.

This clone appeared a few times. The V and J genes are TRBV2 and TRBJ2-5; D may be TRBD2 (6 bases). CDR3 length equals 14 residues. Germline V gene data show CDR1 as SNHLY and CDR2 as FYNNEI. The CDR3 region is CGTGPGLVGETQYF. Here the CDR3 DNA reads TGTGGGACGGGTCCGGGACTGGTCGGAGAGACCCAGTACTTC.

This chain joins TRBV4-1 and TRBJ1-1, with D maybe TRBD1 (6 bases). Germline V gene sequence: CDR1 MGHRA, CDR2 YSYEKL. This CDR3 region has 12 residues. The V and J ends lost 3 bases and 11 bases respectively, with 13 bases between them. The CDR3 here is CASSQQGLEAFF. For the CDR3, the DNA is TGCGCCAGCAGCCAGCAGGGGTTGGAGGCTTTCTTT.

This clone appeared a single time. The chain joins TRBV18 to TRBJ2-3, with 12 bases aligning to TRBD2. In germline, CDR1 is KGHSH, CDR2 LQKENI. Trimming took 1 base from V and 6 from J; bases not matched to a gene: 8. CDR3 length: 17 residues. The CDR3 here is CASSPRTSGAGRDTQYF. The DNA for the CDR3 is TGTGCCAGCTCACCACGGACTAGCGGGGCCGGCAGGGATACGCAGTATTTT. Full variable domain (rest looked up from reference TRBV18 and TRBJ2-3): NAGVMQNPRHLVRRRGQEARLRCSPMKGHSHVYWYRQLPEEGLKFMVYLQKENIIDESGMPKERFSAEFPKEGPSILRIQQVVRGDSAAYFCASSPRTSGAGRDTQYFGPGTRLTVL.

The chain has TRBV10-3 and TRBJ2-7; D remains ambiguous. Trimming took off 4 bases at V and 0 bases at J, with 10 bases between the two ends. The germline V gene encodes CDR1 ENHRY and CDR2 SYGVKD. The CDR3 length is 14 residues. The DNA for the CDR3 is TGTGCCATCAGTGGAGGCGTAAGCTCCTACGAGCAGTACTTC. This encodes CAISGGVSSYEQYF.

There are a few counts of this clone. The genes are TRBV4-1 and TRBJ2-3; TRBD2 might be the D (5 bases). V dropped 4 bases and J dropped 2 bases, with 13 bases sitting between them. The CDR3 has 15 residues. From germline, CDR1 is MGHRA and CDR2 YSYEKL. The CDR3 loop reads CASSPLGLTTDTQYF. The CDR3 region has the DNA TGCGCCAGCAGCCCCCTCGGACTTACCACAGATACGCAGTATTTT.

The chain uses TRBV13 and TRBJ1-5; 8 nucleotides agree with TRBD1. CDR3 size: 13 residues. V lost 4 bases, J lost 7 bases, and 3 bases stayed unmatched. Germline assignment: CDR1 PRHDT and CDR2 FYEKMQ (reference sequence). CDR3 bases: TGTGCCAGCAGCTACAGGGGGTCGCAGCCCCAGCATTTT. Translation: CASSYRGSQPQHF. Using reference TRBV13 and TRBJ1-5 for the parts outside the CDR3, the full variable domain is AAGVIQSPRHLIKEKRETATLKCYPIPRHDTVYWYQQGPGQDPQFLISFYEKMQSDKGSIPDRFSAQQFSDYHSELNMSSLELGDSALYFCASSYRGSQPQHFGDGTRLSIL.

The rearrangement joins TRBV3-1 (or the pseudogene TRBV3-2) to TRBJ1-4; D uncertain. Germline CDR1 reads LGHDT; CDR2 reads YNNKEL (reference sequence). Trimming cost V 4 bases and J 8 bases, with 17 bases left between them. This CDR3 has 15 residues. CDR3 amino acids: CASSPPGLMREKLFF. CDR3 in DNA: TGTGCCAGCAGCCCCCCTGGACTTATGCGGGAAAAACTGTTTTTT.

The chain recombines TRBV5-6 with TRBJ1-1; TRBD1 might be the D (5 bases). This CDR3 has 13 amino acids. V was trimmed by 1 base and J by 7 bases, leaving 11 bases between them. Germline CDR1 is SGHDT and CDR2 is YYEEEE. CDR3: CASSLFGAGEAFF. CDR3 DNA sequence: TGTGCCAGCAGCTTGTTTGGGGCCGGTGAAGCTTTCTTT.

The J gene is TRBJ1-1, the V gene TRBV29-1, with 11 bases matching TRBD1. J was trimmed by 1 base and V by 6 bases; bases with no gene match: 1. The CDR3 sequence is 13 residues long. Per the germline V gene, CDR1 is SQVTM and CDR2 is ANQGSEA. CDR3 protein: CSVGTGGNTEAFF. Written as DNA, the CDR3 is TGCAGCGTCGGGACAGGGGGGAACACTGAAGCTTTCTTT.

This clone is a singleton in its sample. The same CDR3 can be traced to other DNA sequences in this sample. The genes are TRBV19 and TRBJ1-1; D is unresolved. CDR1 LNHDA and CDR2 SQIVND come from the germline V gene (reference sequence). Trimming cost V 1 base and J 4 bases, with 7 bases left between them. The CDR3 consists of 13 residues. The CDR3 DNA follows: TGTGCCAGTAGTATAGGCCCAGGCACTGAAGCTTTCTTT. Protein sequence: CASSIGPGTEAFF.

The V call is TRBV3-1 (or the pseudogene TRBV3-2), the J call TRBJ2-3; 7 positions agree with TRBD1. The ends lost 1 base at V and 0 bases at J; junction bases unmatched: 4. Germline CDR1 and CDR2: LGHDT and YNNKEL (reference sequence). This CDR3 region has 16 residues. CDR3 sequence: CASSQGDSPSTDTQYF. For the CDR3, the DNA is TGTGCCAGCAGCCAAGGGGACAGCCCTAGCACAGATACGCAGTATTTT.

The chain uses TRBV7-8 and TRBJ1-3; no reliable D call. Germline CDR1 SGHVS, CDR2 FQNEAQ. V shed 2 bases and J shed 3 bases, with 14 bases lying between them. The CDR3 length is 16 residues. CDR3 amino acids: CASSLREDGLGNTIYF. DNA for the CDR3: TGTGCCAGCAGCTTAAGGGAGGACGGCCTTGGAAACACCATATATTTT.

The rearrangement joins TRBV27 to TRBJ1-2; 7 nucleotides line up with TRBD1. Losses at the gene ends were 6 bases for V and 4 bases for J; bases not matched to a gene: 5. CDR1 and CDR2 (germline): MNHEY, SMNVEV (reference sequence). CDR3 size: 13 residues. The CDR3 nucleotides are TGTGCCAGCAGCGGGGGACAGCCCTATGGCTACACCTTC. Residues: CASSGGQPYGYTF.

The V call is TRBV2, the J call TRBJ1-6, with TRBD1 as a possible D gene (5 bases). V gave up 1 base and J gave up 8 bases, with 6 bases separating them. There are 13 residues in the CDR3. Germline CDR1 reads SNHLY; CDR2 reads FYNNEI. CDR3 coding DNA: TGTGCCAGCAGTGAAGAAGGGGATTCACCCCTCCACTTT. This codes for CASSEEGDSPLHF.

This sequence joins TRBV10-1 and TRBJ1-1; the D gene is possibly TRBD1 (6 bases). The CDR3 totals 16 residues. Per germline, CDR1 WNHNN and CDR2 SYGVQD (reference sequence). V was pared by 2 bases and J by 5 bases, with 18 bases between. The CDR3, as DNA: TGCGCCAGCAGTGAGCCTAATGAGGGGGTTGGGACTGAAGCTTTCTTT. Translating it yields CASSEPNEGVGTEAFF.

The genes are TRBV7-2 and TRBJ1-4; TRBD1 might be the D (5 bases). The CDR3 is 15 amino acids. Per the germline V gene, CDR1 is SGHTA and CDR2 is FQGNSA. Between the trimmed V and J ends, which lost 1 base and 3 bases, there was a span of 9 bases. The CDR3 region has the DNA TGTGCCAGCAGCTTAGACCCGGGGGCTAATGAAAAACTGTTTTTT. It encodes CASSLDPGANEKLFF.